This T cell receptor (beta chain) was identified in a study of CD8+ T cells in alopecia areata. A sort of pooled cutaneous lymph node cells used CD4, CD8alpha, NKG2D, NKG2ACE and other stains. This clone appeared a few times. Gene names are mouse gene names. The CDR3 end is not reached by the read, which stops 4 residues before it; the germline J gene fills it in. The sample has other DNA sequences that encode this CDR3 too. Germline CDR1 reads NSQYPW; CDR2 reads LRSPGD (reference sequence). The CDR3 is made up of 13 amino acids. Extraction of RNA preceded its reverse transcription into cDNA, which served as the sequencing template. The assay was immunoSEQ multiplex PCR, and TCRdb's table has in-frame clones only and misses some. The table lists 200,000 to 300,000 clones, with no singletons.

This sequence joins TRBV1 and TRBJ2-4; tentative D call: TRBD1 (5 bases). The source material was CD4+ T cells sorted from a lymph node. The TCR originated in a C3H/HeJ mouse with alopecia areata. Strain haplotype at MHC: H2-k. CDR3 amino acids: CTCSARGGNTLYF. Incomplete CDR3 DNA: TGCACCTGCAGTGCAAGGGGAGGGAAC.